Reported below is one T cell receptor (beta chain). This clonotype was counted a few times. Its antigen specificity is not known. No base-level quality is on record; no much larger clone is a single base apart. Inclusive of the bounding cysteine and phenylalanine, the CDR3 is 15 residues long. CDR3 DNA is the only sequence kept; it has 45 bases, read in frame from the first base. V lost 8 bases and J lost 1 base; the stretch between them is 20 bases long. The germline V gene yields SQVTM for CDR1 and ANQGSEA for CDR2. PBMCs were isolated by Ficoll-Paque density gradient centrifugation. The entry originates in a study of T-cell memory formation after mild COVID-19 (dated by TCRdb to the early 2020s). About the investigation overall: TCR sequence clusters from the two donors were largely donor specific. The cohort comprised two young, previously healthy adult volunteers, one female and one male. T-cell clones expanding and contracting after mild COVID-19 in a couple of donors were tracked by longitudinal TCRalpha and TCRbeta repertoire sequencing. Summary of the overall study and its limitations: Contracting CD4+ clones were located mainly in the CM and EM memory subsets, whereas CD8+ clones were found to be enriched in EMRA. Some responding clones were detected in pre-infection memory, suggesting pre-existing cross-reactive memory T cells joined the SARS-CoV-2 response. Only a couple of mild cases were covered in the study, and larger cohorts including severe cases with pre-infection samples were considered necessary. SARS-CoV-2 specificity was not confirmed for the second-wave clones peaking on day 37. Balanced CD4/CD8 phenotypes were observed for clones contracting from day 15 to 85, whereas a bias towards CD4+ was observed for a second wave of clones expanding from day 15 to 37.

Instrument used: Illumina NovaSeq 6000. TCRalpha and TCRbeta cDNA libraries were built by 5'RACE with constant-segment primers, adding sample barcodes and unique molecular identifiers. Trizol reagent was used to extract RNA from every sample. Library amplification was performed in two PCR steps, and a second sample barcode and Illumina TruSeq adapters were introduced in the second step. Sequencing of libraries was performed on an Illumina NovaSeq with 2 x 150 bp paired-end reads. The original methods were these. The reads were demultiplexed and collapsed into UMI-guided consensus sequences using migec v1.2.7. Using mixcr v2.1.11, UMI consensuses were aligned to TRA and TRB V and J templates and then assembled into clonotypes. A clonotype was counted as expanded or contracted only if both edgeR and NoisET called the change significant, with noise models trained on biological replicates. For edgeR calls, a false discovery rate-adjusted p below 0.01 and a log2 fold-change threshold of 1 were applied. As an exploratory analysis of dynamics, PCA with hierarchical clustering was applied to max-normalized trajectories of the 1000 most abundant clonotypes. Separately sequenced CD4+ and CD8+ repertoires were used to assign a CD4 or CD8 phenotype to each responding clone. In TCRdb, the public reads were trimmed at Q25 with fastp and aligned with MiXCR, with productive beta chains retained. Each record represents a unique CDR3 protein, reported with the most common genes and DNA among its rows. TCRdb's processing, not the authors', yielded these V and J calls. The sample records about 340,000 distinct CDR3 sequences, 10% to 15% of which are singletons. Around a fifth of the sample lies in the top ten.

The source of this sequence is a man aged 18 to 35 who had mild COVID-19 (a few samples of this study predate the infection). The sample titles of this study are shuffled in the database, so cell type and time point are left out; the donor was told from shared clones. The sample was PBMCs or a T cell subset sorted from them (not recorded which). The chain couples TRBV29-1 to TRBJ1-2; a weak D assignment points to TRBD1 (5 bases agree). The DNA is as follows: TGCAGCTTCCTCGGGGGTAAGGAAGATAACTATGGCTACACCTTC. It codes for CSFLGGKEDNYGYTF. Where the CDR3 stops, the reference TRBV29-1 and TRBJ1-2 genes take over; the full variable domain is SAVISQKPSRDICQRGTSLTIQCQVDSQVTMMFWYRQQPGQSLTLIATANQGSEATYESGFVIDKFPISRPNLTFSTLTVSNMSPEDSSIYLCSFLGGKEDNYGYTFGSGTRLTVV.